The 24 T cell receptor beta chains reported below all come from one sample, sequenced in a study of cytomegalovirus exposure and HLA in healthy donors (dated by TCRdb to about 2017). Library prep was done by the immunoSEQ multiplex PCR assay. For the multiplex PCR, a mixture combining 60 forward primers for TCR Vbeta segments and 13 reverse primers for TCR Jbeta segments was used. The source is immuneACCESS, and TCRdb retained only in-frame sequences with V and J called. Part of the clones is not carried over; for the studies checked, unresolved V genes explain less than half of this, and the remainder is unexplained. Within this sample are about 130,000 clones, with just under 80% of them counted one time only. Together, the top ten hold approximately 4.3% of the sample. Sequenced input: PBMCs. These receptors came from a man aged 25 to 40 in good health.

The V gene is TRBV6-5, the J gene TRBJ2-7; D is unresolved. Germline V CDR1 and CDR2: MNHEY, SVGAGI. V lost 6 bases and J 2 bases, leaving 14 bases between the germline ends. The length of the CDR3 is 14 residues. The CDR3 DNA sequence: TGTGCCAGCAGACAGCCTATTAGTCCCTACGAGCAGTACTTC. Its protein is CASRQPISPYEQYF.

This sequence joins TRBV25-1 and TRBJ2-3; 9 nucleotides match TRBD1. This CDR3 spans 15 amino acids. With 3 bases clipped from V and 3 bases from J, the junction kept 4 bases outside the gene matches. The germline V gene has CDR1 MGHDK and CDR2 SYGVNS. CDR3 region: CASSDPGQGTDTQYF. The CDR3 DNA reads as TGTGCCAGCAGTGACCCCGGACAGGGGACAGATACGCAGTATTTT.

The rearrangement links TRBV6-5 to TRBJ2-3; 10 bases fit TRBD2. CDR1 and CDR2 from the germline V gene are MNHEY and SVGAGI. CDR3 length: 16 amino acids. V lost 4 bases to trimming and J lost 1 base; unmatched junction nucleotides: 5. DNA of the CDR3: TGTGCCAGCAGTTCCCCCGGACTAGCGGGCACAGATACGCAGTATTTT. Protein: CASSSPGLAGTDTQYF.

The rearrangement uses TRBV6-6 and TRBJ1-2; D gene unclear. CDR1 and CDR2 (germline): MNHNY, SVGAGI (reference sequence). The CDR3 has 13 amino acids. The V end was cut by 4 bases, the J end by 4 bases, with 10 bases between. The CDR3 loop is CASSSSAGYGYTF. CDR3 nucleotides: TGTGCCAGCAGTTCTTCAGCGGGCTATGGCTACACCTTC.

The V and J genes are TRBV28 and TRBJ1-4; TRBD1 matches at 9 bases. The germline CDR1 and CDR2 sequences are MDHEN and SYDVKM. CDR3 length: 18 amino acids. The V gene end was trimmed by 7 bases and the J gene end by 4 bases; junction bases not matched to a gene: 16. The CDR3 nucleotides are TGTGCCAGCAAGAGGGGAGTTCCTACGGGACAGGGTAATGAAAAACTGTTTTTT. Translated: CASKRGVPTGQGNEKLFF.

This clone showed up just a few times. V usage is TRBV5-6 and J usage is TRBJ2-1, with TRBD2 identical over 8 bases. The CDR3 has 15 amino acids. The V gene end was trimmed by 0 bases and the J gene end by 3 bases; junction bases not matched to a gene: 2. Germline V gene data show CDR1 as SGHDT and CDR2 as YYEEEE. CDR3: CASSLGLAYYNEQFF. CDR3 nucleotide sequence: TGTGCCAGCAGCTTGGGACTAGCGTACTACAATGAGCAGTTCTTC.

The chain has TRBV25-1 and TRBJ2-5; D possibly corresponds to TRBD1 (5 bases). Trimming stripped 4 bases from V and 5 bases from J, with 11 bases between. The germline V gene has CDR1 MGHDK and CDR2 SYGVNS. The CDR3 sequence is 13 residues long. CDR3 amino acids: CASSASGFETQYF. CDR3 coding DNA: TGTGCCAGCAGTGCATCAGGGTTTGAGACCCAGTACTTC. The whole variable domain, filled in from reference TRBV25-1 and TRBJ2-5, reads EADIYQTPRYLVIGTGKKITLECSQTMGHDKMYWYQQDPGMELHLIHYSYGVNSTEKGDLSSESTVSRIRTEHFPLTLESARPSHTSQYLCASSASGFETQYFGPGTRLLVL.

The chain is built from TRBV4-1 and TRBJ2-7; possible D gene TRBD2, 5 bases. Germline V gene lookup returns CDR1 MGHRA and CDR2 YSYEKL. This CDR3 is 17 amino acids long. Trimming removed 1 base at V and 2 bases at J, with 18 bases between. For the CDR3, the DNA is TGCGCCAGCAGCCAAGTTTTGATGCAGACGGGAACCTACGAGCAGTACTTC. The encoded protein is CASSQVLMQTGTYEQYF.

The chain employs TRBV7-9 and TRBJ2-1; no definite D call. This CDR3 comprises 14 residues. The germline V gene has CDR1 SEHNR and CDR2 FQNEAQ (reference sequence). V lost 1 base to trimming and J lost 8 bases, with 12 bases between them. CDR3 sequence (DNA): TGTGCCAGCAGCTTAGGACTGACTGGCGATGAGCAGTTCTTC. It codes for CASSLGLTGDEQFF.

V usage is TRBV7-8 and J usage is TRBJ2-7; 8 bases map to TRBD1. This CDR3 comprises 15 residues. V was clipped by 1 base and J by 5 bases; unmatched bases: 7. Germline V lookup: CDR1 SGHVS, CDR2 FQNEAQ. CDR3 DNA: TGTGCCAGCAGCTTAGAAGTCAGGGGGCGGAACGAGCAGTACTTC. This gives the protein CASSLEVRGRNEQYF. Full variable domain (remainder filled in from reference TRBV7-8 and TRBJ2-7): GAGVSQSPRYKVAKRGQDVALRCDPISGHVSLFWYQQALGQGPEFLTYFQNEAQLDKSGLPSDRFFAERPEGSVSTLKIQRTQQEDSAVYLCASSLEVRGRNEQYFGPGTRLTVT.

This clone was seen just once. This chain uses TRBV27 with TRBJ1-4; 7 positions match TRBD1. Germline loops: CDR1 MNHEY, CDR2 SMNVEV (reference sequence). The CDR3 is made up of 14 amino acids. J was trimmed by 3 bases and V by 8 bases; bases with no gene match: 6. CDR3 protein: CASGIQGANEKLFF. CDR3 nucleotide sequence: TGTGCCAGCGGGATCCAGGGGGCTAATGAAAAACTGTTTTTT. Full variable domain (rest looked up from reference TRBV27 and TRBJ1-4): EAQVTQNPRYLITVTGKKLTVTCSQNMNHEYMSWYRQDPGLGLRQIYYSMNVEVTDKGDVPEGYKVSRKEKRNFPLILESPSPNQTSLYFCASGIQGANEKLFFGSGTQLSVL.

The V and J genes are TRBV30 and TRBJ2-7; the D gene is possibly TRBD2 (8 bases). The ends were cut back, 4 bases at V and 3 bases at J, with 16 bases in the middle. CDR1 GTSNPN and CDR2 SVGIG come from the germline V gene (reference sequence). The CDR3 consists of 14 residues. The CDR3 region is CAWKGAGGHYEQYF. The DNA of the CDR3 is TGTGCCTGGAAGGGGGCGGGAGGCCACTACGAGCAGTACTTC.

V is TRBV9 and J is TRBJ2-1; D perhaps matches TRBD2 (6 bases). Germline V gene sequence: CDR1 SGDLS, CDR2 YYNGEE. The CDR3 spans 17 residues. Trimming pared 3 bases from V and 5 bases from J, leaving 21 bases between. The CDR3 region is CASSASLATDANNEQFF. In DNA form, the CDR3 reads TGTGCCAGCAGCGCCTCACTAGCCACGGACGCAAACAATGAGCAGTTCTTC.

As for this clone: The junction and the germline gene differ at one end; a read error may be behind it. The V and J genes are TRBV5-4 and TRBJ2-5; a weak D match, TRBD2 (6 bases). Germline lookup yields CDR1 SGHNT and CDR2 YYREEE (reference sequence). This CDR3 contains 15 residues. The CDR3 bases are TGTGCCAGCAGCTTAATCGGGAGTATGAAAGAGGCCCAGTACTTC. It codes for CASSLIGSMKEAQYF.

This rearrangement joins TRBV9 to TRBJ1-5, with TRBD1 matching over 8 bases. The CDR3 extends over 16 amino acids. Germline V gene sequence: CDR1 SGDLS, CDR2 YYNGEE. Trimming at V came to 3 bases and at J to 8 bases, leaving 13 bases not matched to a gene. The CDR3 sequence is CASSASGTGYNEPQHF. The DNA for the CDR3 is TGTGCCAGCAGCGCCTCCGGGACAGGTTATAACGAGCCCCAGCATTTT.

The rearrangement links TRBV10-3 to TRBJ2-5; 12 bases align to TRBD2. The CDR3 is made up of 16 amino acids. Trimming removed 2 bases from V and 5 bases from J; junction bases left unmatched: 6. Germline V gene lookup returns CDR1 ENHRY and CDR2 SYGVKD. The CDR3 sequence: CAISERLAGVWETQYF. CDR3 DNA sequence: TGTGCCATCAGTGAGAGACTAGCGGGAGTGTGGGAGACCCAGTACTTC.

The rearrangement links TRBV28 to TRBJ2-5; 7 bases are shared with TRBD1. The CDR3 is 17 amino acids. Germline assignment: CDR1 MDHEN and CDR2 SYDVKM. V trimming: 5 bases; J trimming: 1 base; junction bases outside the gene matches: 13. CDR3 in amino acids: CASSSRGQNDLQETQYF. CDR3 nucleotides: TGTGCCAGCAGTAGCCGGGGACAGAATGACCTCCAAGAGACCCAGTACTTC. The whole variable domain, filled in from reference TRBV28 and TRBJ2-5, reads DVKVTQSSRYLVKRTGEKVFLECVQDMDHENMFWYRQDPGLGLRLIYFSYDVKMKEKGDIPEGYSVSREKKERFSLILESASTNQTSMYLCASSSRGQNDLQETQYFGPGTRLLVL.

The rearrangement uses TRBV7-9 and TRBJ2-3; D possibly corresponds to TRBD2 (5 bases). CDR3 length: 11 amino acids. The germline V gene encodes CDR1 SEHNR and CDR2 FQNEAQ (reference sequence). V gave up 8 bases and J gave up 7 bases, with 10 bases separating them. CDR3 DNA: TGTGCCAGCGGGCCGGGAAATACGCAGTATTTT. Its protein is CASGPGNTQYF.

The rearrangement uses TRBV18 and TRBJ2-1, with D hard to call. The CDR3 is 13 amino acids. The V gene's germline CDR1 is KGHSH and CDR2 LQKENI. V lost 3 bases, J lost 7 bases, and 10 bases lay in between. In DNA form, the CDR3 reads TGTGCCAGCTCACCCTTAGGAGATAATGAGCAGTTCTTC. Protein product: CASSPLGDNEQFF.

The DNA of the CDR3 is TGTGCCTGGAGTGCCTCTACAGGGGACACTGAAGCTTTCTTT. Translation gives CAWSASTGDTEAFF. The chain couples TRBV30 to TRBJ1-1; 7 nucleotides match TRBD1. This CDR3 contains 14 residues. CDR1 and CDR2 from the germline V gene are GTSNPN and SVGIG (reference sequence). Germline trimming cut 1 base from V and 3 bases from J; bases unmatched to any gene: 5.

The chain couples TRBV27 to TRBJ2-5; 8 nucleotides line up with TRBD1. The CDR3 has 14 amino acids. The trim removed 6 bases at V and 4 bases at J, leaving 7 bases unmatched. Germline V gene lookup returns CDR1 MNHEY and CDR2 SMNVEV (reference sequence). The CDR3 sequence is CASSNQGQGETQYF. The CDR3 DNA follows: TGTGCCAGCAGCAACCAAGGACAGGGAGAGACCCAGTACTTC.

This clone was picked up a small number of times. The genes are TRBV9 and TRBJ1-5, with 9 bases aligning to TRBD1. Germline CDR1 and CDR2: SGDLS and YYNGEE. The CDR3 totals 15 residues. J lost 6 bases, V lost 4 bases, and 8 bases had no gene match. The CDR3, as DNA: TGTGCCAGCAGCTCGGGACAGGGCTCCTCTCAGCCCCAGCATTTT. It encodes CASSSGQGSSQPQHF.

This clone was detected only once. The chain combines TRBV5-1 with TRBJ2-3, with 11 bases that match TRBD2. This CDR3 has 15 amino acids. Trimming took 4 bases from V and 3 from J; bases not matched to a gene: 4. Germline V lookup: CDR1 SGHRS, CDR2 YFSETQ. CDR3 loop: CASSPGTSGTDTQYF. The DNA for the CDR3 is TGCGCCAGCAGCCCCGGGACTAGCGGTACAGATACGCAGTATTTT. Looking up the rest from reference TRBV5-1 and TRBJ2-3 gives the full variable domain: KAGVTQTPRYLIKTRGQQVTLSCSPISGHRSVSWYQQTPGQGLQFLFEYFSETQRNKGNFPGRFSGRQFSNSRSEMNVSTLELGDSALYLCASSPGTSGTDTQYFGPGTRLTVL.

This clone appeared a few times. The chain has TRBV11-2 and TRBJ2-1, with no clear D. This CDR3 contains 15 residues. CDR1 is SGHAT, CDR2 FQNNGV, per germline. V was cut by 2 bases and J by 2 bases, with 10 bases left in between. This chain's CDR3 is CASSLLVSPYNEQFF. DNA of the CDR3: TGTGCCAGCAGCTTACTAGTATCCCCCTACAATGAGCAGTTCTTC.